The rows below give T cell receptor beta chains drawn from one sample of a study of identical twins. TCRdb recomputed calls from the 5' RACE reads with MiXCR, one row per CDR3 protein. The sample has 450,000 to 600,000 distinct CDR3 sequences; around 22% are singletons. This sample was shared with a second study, whose subject was yellow fever vaccine responses in identical twins.

Material for sequencing was CD4+ T cells sorted from blood. The source is a woman between 18 and 29 years old in good health. The conserved cysteine and the conserved F or W are not part of the CDR3 here. The D gene is left open where the match is weak.

D | J | V | CDR3
NA | TRBJ1-5 | TRBV2 | ASSEQYSNQPQH
TRBD1 | TRBJ1-2 | TRBV5-1 | ASSWTGEALNYGYT
TRBD1 | TRBJ2-5 | TRBV4-1 | ASSQVRTGMKTETQY
TRBD1 | TRBJ1-6 | TRBV11-2 | ASSLTGAGSPLH
NA | TRBJ2-1 | TRBV6-1 | ASRRDPPGVTYNEQF
NA | TRBJ2-3 | TRBV11-2 | ASSRTTSGTPTQTDTQY
NA | TRBJ2-6 | TRBV20-1 | SANLGRISGANVLT
NA | TRBJ2-2 | TRBV7-8 | ASSLDITKANTGELF
NA | TRBJ2-1 | TRBV7-6 | ASSLATQQGYREQF
NA | TRBJ1-3 | TRBV7-3 | ASSPHNVGSGNTIY
TRBD1 | TRBJ2-7 | TRBV18 | ASSPGQGGVYEQY
NA | TRBJ1-2 | TRBV12-3/TRBV12-4 | ASSLAGSYGYT
NA | TRBJ1-6 | TRBV12-3/TRBV12-4 | ASSQRQAYNSPLH
NA | TRBJ1-1 | TRBV6-4 | ASSDSPVGNTEAF
NA | TRBJ1-6 | TRBV6-1 | ASSVDSNSPLH
NA | TRBJ2-2 | TRBV12-3/TRBV12-4 | ASIRFGQAGELF
NA | TRBJ2-3 | TRBV7-9 | ASSLRGSLTDTQY
NA | TRBJ1-5 | TRBV12-3/TRBV12-4 | ASRSRDQPQH
NA | TRBJ1-6 | TRBV10-3 | AISGDHNSPLH
NA | TRBJ2-3 | TRBV4-1 | ASSQVTGDRNTQY
TRBD1 | TRBJ1-4 | TRBV5-1 | ASSPRGDRGSTNEKLF
TRBD1 | TRBJ1-6 | TRBV5-1 | ASSTSTGGLDSPLH
NA | TRBJ1-3 | TRBV11-2 | AFCTDSRGATLSGNTIY
NA | TRBJ1-6 | TRBV3-1 | ASSQDRGGNSPLH
NA | TRBJ2-3 | TRBV28 | ASSFEQVALDTQY
NA | TRBJ2-2 | TRBV24-1 | ATSRTGPTGELF
NA | TRBJ2-1 | TRBV20-1 | SAILGNEQF
NA | TRBJ2-3 | TRBV7-9 | ASSVGGGGSTDTQY
NA | TRBJ1-1 | TRBV10-2 | ASKSQGDVTEAF
TRBD2 | TRBJ2-7 | TRBV5-1 | ASSFREDTSYEQY
NA | TRBJ1-1 | TRBV24-1 | ATSERQNTEAF
TRBD1 | TRBJ1-2 | TRBV7-2 | ASSLQTGTGVGYT
TRBD2 | TRBJ2-4 | TRBV3-1 | ASSPGTNLAKNIQY
TRBD1 | TRBJ2-4 | TRBV7-9 | ASSLKFGTAKNIQY
TRBD2 | TRBJ2-5 | TRBV10-3 | AIRGDTTGGTQY
NA | TRBJ2-2 | TRBV10-3 | AIISTSTGELF
TRBD2 | TRBJ2-1 | TRBV5-1 | ASSLEGLVGNEQF
NA | TRBJ2-1 | TRBV7-8 | ASSEVGGQQF
TRBD2 | TRBJ2-2 | TRBV7-9 | ASSLNAGGYTGELF
NA | TRBJ2-7 | TRBV7-8 | ASNALGRGGPYEQY
TRBD2 | TRBJ2-1 | TRBV3-1 | ASSQSPGLAVEQF
NA | TRBJ2-1 | TRBV5-1 | ASSPNSAAGGVYDEQF
TRBD2 | TRBJ2-3 | TRBV2 | ASRDRDDGGWITDTQY
TRBD2 | TRBJ2-1 | TRBV10-3 | AIRASGGPYNEQF
TRBD1 | TRBJ2-2 | TRBV4-1 | ASSQSRGQGPGELF
TRBD1 | TRBJ1-5 | TRBV12-3/TRBV12-4 | AAPFGQGVQPQH
NA | TRBJ2-1 | TRBV5-1 | ASTPAGSSYNEQF
TRBD1 | TRBJ2-2 | TRBV6-5 | ASSYATGNGGELF
TRBD1 | TRBJ1-5 | TRBV19 | ASTLSGDSYQPQH
NA | TRBJ2-5 | TRBV27 | ASSSPYQETQY
TRBD2 | TRBJ2-7 | TRBV27 | ASGLADSYEQY
NA | TRBJ2-7 | TRBV12-3/TRBV12-4 | ASSRGLEQY
TRBD1 | TRBJ1-6 | TRBV2 | ASSEIGGQGGSPLH
NA | TRBJ2-7 | TRBV7-9 | ASSPRGMKSGEQY
TRBD2 | TRBJ2-1 | TRBV10-3 | AISESLAGTNYNEQF
TRBD1 | TRBJ2-1 | TRBV2 | ASSGAGTGNIYEQF
NA | TRBJ2-2 | TRBV6-2/TRBV6-3 | ASNRVWNTGELF
NA | TRBJ2-1 | TRBV20-1 | SARPLVDEQF
TRBD1 | TRBJ2-7 | TRBV4-1 | ASSQKAGTGAPYEQY
NA | TRBJ2-1 | TRBV5-4 | ASSPSRVSYNEQF